This T cell receptor (beta chain) came from a study of CD8+CD57+ T cells in acquired aplastic anemia. The wider study: Isolated CD4+ and CD8+ cells, once sorted, yielded DNA averaging around 3.3 ug.

Genomic DNA constituted the template upon which TCR beta VDJ and CDR3 profiling was performed. TCRdb fed the reads into MiXCR, producing one record per CDR3 protein. The sample contains a few hundred thousand distinct CDR3 sequences, around three fifths of which appear only once. About this clonotype itself: Its antigen is not known.

V lost 6 bases and J 5 bases, leaving 17 bases between the germline ends. The CDR3 is made up of 15 amino acids. Per the germline V gene, CDR1 is SNHLY and CDR2 is FYNNEI. Study-wide results and caveats: Simpson's diversity of CD8+ cells was not significantly different in patients compared with controls. Between patients and controls, about 31 CD8+ CDR3 sequences were found in common.

The chain uses TRBV2 and TRBJ2-1, with D uncertain. What was sequenced was sorted CD4+, CD8+, or CD8+CD57+ T cells (not recorded which) from PBMCs. The origin of this receptor is a human donor with severe aplastic anemia or a healthy control (not recorded which). Written as DNA, the CDR3 is TGTGCCAGCAGCCAAGGGTTAGCAGTCCACAATGAGCAGTTCTTC. Translated: CASSQGLAVHNEQFF.